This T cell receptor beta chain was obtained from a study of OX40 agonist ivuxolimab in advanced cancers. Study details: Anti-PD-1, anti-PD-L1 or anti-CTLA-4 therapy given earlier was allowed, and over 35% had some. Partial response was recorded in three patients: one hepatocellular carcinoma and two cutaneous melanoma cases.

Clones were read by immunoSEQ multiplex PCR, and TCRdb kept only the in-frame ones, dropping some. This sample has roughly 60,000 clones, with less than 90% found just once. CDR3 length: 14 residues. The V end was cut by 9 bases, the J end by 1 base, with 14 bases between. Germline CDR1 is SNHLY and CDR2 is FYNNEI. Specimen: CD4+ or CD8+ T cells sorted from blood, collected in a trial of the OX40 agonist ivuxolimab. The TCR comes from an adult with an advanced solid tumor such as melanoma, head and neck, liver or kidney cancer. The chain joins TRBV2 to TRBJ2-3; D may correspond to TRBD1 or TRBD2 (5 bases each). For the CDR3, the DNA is TGTGCCAGAGGGGCCGGGGTGGGCACAGATACGCAGTATTTT. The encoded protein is CARGAGVGTDTQYF. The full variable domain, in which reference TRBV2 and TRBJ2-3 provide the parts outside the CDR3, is EPEVTQTPSHQVTQMGQEVILRCVPISNHLYFYWYRQILGQKVEFLVSFYNNEISEKSEIFDDQFSVERPDGSNFTLKIRSTKLEDSAMYFCARGAGVGTDTQYFGPGTRLTVL.